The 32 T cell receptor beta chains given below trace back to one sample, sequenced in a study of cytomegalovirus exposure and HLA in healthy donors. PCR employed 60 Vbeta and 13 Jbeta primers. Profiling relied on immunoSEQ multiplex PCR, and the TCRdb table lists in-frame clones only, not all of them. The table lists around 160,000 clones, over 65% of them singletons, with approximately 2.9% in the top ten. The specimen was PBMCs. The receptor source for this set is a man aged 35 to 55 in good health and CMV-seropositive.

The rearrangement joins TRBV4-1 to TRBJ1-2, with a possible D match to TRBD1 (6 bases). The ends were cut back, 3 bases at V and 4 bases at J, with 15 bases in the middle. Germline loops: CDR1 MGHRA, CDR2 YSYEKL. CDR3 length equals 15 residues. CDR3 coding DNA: TGCGCCAGCAGCCACGATGACAGGACTGGCTATGGCTACACCTTC. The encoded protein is CASSHDDRTGYGYTF.

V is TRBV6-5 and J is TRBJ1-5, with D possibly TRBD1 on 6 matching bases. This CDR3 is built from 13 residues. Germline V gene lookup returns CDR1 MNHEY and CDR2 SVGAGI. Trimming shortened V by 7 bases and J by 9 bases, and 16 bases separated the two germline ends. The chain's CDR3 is CASTGTRGGPQHF. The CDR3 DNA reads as TGTGCCAGCACCGGGACAAGAGGGGGGCCCCAGCATTTT.

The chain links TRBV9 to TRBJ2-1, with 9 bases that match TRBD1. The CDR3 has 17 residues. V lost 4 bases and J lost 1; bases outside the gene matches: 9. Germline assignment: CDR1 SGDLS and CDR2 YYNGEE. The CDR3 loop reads CASSPRAGTGSYNEQFF. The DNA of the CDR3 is TGTGCCAGCAGCCCCCGAGCCGGGACAGGGTCCTACAATGAGCAGTTCTTC.

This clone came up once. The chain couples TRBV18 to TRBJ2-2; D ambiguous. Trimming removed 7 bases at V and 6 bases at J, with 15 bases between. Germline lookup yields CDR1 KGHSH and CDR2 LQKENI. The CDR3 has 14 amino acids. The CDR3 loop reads CASFGRLKSGELFF. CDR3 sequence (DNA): TGTGCCAGCTTCGGCAGGCTGAAGTCCGGGGAGCTGTTTTTT. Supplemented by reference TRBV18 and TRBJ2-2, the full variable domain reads NAGVMQNPRHLVRRRGQEARLRCSPMKGHSHVYWYRQLPEEGLKFMVYLQKENIIDESGMPKERFSAEFPKEGPSILRIQQVVRGDSAAYFCASFGRLKSGELFFGEGSRLTVL.

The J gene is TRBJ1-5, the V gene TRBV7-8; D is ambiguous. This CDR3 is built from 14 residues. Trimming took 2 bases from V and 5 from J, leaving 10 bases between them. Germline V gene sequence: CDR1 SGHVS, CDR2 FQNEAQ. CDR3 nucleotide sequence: TGTGCCAGCAGCTTAAGCTCGAGGGATCAGCCCCAGCATTTT. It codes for CASSLSSRDQPQHF.

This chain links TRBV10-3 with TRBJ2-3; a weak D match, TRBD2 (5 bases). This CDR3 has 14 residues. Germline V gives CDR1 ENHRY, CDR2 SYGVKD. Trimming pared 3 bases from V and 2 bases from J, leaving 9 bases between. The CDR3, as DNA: TGTGCCATCAGTGATCCAGCGGACACAGATACGCAGTATTTT. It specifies CAISDPADTDTQYF.

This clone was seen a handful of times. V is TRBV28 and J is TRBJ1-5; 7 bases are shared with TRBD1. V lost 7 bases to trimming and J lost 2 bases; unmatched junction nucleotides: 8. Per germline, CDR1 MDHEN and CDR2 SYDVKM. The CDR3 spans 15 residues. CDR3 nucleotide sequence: TGTGCCAGCAAAGGAGGGGGCGGCGGCAATCAGCCCCAGCATTTT. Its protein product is CASKGGGGGNQPQHF.

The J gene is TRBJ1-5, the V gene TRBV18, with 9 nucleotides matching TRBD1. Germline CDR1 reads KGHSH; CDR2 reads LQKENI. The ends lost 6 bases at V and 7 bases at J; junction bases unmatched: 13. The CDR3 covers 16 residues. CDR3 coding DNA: TGTGCCAGCTCCCTCTCCTCGGGACAGGGACCCCAGCCCCAGCATTTT. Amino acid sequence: CASSLSSGQGPQPQHF.

CDR3 loop: CASSSNSGSGNEQYF. DNA for the CDR3: TGTGCCAGCAGCTCCAATAGCGGGAGCGGAAACGAGCAGTACTTC. V usage is TRBV7-2 and J usage is TRBJ2-7; 9 bases map to TRBD2. Germline values: CDR1 SGHTA, CDR2 FQGNSA. This CDR3 contains 15 residues. J gave up 5 bases and V 4 bases, and 9 bases lay outside the gene matches.

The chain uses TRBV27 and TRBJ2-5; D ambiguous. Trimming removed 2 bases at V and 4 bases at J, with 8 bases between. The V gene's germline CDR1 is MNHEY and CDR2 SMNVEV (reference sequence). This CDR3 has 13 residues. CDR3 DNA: TGTGCCAGCAGTTTAGGTGTGAGAGAGACCCAGTACTTC. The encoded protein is CASSLGVRETQYF.

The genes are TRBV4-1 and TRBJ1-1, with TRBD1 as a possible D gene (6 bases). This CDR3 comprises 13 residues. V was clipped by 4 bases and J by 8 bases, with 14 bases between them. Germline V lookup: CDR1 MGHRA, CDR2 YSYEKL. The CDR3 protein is CASSRQNREEAFF. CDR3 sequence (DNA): TGCGCCAGCAGCCGCCAAAACAGGGAAGAAGCTTTCTTT.

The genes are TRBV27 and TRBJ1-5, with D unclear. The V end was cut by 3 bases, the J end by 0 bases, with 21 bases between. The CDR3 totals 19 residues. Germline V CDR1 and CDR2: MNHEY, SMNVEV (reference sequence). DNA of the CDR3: TGTGCCAGCAGTTTCCTAACAGACATTGTTAGATATAGCAATCAGCCCCAGCATTTT. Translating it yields CASSFLTDIVRYSNQPQHF.

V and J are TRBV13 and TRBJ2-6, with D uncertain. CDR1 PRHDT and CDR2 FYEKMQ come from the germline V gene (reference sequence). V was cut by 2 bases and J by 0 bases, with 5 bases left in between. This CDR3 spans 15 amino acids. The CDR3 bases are TGTGCCAGCAGCTTATCGTACTCTGGGGCCAACGTCCTGACTTTC. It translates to CASSLSYSGANVLTF.

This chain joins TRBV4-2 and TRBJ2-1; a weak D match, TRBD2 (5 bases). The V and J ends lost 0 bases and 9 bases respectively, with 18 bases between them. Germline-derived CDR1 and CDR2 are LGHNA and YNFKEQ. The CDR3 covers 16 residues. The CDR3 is CASSQELGGRVGEQFF. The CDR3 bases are TGTGCCAGCAGCCAAGAACTAGGAGGCAGAGTCGGTGAGCAGTTCTTC.

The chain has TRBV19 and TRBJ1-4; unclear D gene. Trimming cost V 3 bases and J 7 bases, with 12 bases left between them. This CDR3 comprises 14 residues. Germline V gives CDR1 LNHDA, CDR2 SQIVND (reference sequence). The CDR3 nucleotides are TGTGCCAGTAGTATGGTCCGGGGTTTTGAAAAACTGTTTTTT. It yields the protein CASSMVRGFEKLFF.

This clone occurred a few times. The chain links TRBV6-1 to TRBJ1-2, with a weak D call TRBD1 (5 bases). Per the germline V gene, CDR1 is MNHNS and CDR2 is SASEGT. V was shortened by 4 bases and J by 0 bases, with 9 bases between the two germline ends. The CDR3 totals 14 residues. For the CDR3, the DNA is TGTGCCAGCAGTGTGGCAGGGCCTAACTATGGCTACACCTTC. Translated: CASSVAGPNYGYTF.

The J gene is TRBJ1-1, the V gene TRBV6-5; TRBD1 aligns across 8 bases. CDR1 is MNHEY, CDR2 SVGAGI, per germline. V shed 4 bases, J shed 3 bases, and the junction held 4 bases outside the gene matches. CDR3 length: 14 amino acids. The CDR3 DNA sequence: TGTGCCAGCAGTTGGACAGGGCGGGACACTGAAGCTTTCTTT. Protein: CASSWTGRDTEAFF.

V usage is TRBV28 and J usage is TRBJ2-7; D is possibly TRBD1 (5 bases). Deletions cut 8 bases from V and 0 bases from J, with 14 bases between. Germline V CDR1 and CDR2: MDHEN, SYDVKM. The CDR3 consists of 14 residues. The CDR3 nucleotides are TGTGCCAGCGAATCCCAGGGAAACTCCTACGAGCAGTACTTC. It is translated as CASESQGNSYEQYF.

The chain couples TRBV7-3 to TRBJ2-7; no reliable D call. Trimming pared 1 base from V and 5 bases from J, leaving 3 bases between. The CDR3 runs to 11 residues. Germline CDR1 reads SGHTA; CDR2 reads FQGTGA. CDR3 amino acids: CASSLRHEQYF. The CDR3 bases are TGTGCCAGCAGCTTAAGGCACGAGCAGTACTTC.

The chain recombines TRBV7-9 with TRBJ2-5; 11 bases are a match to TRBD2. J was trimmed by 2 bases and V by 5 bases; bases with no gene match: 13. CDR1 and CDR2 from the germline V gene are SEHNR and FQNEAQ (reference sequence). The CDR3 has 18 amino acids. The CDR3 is CASSNPGGGLAVQETQYF. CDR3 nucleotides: TGTGCCAGCAGCAACCCGGGTGGGGGACTAGCGGTGCAAGAGACCCAGTACTTC.

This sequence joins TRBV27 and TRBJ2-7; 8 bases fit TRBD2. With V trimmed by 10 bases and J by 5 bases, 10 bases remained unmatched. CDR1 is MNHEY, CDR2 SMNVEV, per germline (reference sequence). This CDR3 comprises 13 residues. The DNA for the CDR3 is TGTGCCACATATAGCGGGACATCCCACGAGCAGTACTTC. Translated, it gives CATYSGTSHEQYF.

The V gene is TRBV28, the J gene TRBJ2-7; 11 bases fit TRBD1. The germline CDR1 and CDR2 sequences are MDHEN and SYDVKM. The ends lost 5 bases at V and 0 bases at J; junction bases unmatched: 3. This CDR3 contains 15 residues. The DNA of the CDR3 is TGTGCCAGCAGTGCCGGGACAGGGGGCTCCTACGAGCAGTACTTC. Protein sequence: CASSAGTGGSYEQYF.

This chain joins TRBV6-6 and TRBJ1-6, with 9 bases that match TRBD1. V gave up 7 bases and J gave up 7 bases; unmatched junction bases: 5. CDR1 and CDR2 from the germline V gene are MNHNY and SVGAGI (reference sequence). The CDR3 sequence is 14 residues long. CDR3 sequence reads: CASTEDRGNSPLHF. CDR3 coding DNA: TGTGCCAGCACCGAAGACAGGGGGAATTCACCCCTCCACTTT.

In DNA, the CDR3 is TGCGCCAGCAGCTTCGGGACTAGCGGGAGTAATGAGCAGTTCTTC. Translated, it gives CASSFGTSGSNEQFF. The genes are TRBV5-1 and TRBJ2-1, with 14 bases lining up with TRBD2. Germline-derived CDR1 and CDR2 are SGHRS and YFSETQ. After removal of 2 bases from V and 7 bases from J, the junction contained 2 bases not matched to a gene. This CDR3 is 15 amino acids long.

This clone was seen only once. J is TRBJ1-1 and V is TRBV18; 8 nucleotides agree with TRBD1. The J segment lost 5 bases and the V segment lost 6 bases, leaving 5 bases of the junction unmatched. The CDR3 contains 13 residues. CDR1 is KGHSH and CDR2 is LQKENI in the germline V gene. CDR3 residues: CASSMTGDTEAFF. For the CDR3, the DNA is TGTGCCAGCTCGATGACAGGGGATACTGAAGCTTTCTTT.

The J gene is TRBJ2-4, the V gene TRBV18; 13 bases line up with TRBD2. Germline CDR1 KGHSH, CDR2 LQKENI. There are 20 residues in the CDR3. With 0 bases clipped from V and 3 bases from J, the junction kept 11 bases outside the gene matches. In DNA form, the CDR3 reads TGTGCCAGCTCACCACCTCGGAGGACTAGCGGGAGTGTGGTCAAAAACATTCAGTACTTC. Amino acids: CASSPPRRTSGSVVKNIQYF.

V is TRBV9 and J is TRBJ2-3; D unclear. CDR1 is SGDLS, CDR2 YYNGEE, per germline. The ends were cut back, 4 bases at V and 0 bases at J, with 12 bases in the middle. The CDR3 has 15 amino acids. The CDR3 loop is CASSPQAPSTDTQYF. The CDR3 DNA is TGTGCCAGCAGCCCCCAGGCCCCGAGCACAGATACGCAGTATTTT.

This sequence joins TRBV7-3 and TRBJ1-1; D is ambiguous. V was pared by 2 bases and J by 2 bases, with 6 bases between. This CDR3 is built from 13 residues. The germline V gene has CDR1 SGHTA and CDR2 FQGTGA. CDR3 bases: TGTGCCAGCAGCTTAGGAGCCAACACTGAAGCTTTCTTT. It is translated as CASSLGANTEAFF.

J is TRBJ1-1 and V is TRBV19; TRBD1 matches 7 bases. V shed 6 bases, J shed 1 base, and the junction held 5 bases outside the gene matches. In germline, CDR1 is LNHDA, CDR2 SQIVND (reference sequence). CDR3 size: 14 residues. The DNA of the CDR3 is TGTGCCAGTAGCAAAACAGGGGAGAACACTGAAGCTTTCTTT. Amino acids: CASSKTGENTEAFF.

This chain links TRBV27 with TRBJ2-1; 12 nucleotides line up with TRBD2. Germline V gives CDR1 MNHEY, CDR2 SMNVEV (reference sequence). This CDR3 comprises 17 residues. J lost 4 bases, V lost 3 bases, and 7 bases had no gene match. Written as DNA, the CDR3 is TGTGCCAGCAGTTTCCGCGGGGGACTAGCGGGTTACAATGAGCAGTTCTTC. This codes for CASSFRGGLAGYNEQFF.

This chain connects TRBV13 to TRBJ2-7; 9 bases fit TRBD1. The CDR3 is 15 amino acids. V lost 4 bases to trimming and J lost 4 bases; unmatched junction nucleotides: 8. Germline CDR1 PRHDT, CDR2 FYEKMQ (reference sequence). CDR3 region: CASSWPGQGTYEQYF. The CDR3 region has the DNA TGTGCCAGCAGCTGGCCGGGACAGGGTACGTACGAGCAGTACTTC.

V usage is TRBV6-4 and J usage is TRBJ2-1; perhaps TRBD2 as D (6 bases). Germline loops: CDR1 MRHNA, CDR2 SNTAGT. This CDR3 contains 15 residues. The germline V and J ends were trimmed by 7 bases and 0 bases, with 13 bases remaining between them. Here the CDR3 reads CASKSDYTSYNEQFF. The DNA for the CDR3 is TGTGCCAGCAAATCGGACTACACCTCCTACAATGAGCAGTTCTTC.